This T cell receptor beta chain was identified in a study of T cell repertoires in cytomegalovirus infection (dated by TCRdb to between 2017 and 2020). Some background on the complete study: The HLA type of each donor mattered for the analysis, because public TCR beta signatures pointed to carriage of CMV infection along with the matching HLA type. Paper-wide results and their limitations: The ex vivo response was dominated by HLA-C-restricted CMV-specific TCR beta clonotypes, and the single most frequent clonotype in two of eight donors was supplied by these HLA-C-restricted clonotypes. Cumulative frequency of public TCR beta family members discriminated carriers of CMV infection plus the relevant HLA type in this cohort and an independent roughly 350-donor cohort.

As regards this clonotype: Its antigen is currently not known. Base quality data are lacking; no much larger clone is found one base away.

Sequenced using an Illumina HiSeq 1500. In-frame beta chains were kept once TCRdb had trimmed the public reads at Q25 with fastp and called clones with MiXCR. Under each unique CDR3 protein, matching rows form one entry showing the most common genes and DNA. This sample holds around 440,000 distinct CDR3 sequences; approximately 10% were observed only once. The top ten clonotypes cover roughly 10% of the sample. Compared with germline, V lacks 4 bases and J lacks 9 bases; bases without a gene match: 9. The CDR3 goes from the cysteine to the phenylalanine over 15 residues. Only the CDR3 region is kept as DNA, spanning 45 bases read in frame from base 1. The germline V gene supplies CDR1 LGHNA and CDR2 YNFKEQ.

The source is a human donor in good health (CMV status not recorded). Some clones in this sample may be carry-over from other donors' samples. Recombination linked TRBV4-2 to TRBJ2-3, and TRBD2 matches 11 of the central bases. Specimen: PBMCs. The CDR3 region: CASSPGLADLMTQYF. Read as DNA, the sequence is TGTGCCAGCAGCCCGGGACTAGCGGACCTCATGACGCAGTATTTT.